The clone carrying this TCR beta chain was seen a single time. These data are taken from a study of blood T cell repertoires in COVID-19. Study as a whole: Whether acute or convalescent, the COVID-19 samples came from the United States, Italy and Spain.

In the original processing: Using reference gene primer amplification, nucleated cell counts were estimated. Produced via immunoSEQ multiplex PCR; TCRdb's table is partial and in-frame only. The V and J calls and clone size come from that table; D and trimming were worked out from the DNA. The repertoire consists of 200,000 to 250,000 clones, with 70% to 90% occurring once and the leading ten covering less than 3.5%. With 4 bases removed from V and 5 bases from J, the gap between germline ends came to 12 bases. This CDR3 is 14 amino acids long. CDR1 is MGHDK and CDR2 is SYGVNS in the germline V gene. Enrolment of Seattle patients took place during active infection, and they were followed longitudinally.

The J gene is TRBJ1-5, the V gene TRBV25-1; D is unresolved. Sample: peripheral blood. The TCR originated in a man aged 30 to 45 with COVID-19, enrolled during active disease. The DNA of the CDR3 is TGTGCCAGCAGTGTTCATGGTCGGGATCAGCCCCAGCATTTT. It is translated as CASSVHGRDQPQHF.